This T cell receptor beta chain was captured in a study of T-cell reconstitution after alpha-beta-depleted transplantation in children. The V segment lost 4 bases and the J segment 5 bases; nucleotides outside the gene matches: 10. The CDR3 is 16 amino acids. Germline CDR1 is SGHRS and CDR2 is YFSETQ. Construction of the TCRbeta library involved unique molecular identifiers. TCRdb itself ran the PCR reads through MiXCR, one entry per CDR3 protein. The data hold 81,000 or so distinct CDR3 sequences, with 15% to 18% observed a single time. The origin of this receptor is a male patient aged 2-15 years who had a stem cell transplant for acute lymphoblastic leukemia, so the T cells may come from the graft donor. The chain joins TRBV5-1 to TRBJ1-1; 11 nucleotides agree with TRBD1. The sample in question was PBMCs, mostly from graft donor cells, obtained 180 days after TCRalphabeta/CD19-depleted stem cell transplant. The CDR3 spells CASSQGQGAWGTEAFF. The CDR3 DNA sequence: TGCGCCAGCAGCCAAGGACAGGGGGCCTGGGGTACTGAAGCTTTCTTT.